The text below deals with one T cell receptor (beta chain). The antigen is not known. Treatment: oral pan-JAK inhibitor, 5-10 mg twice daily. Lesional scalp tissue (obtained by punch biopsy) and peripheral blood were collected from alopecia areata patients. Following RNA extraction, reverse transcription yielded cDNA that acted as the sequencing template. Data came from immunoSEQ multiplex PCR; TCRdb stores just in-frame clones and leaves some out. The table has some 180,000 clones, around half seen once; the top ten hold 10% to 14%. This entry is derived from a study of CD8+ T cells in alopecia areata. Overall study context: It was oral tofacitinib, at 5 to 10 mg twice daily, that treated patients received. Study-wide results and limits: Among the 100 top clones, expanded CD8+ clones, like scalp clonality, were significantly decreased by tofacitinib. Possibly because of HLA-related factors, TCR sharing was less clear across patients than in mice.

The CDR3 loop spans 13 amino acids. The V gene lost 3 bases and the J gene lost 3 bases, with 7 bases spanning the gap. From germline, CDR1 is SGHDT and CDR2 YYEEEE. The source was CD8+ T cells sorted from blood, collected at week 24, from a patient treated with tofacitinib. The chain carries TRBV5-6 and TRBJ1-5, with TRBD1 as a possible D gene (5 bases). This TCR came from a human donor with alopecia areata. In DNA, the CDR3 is TGTGCCAGCAGCTCAGGGATCAATCAGCCCCAGCATTTT. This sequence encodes CASSSGINQPQHF.